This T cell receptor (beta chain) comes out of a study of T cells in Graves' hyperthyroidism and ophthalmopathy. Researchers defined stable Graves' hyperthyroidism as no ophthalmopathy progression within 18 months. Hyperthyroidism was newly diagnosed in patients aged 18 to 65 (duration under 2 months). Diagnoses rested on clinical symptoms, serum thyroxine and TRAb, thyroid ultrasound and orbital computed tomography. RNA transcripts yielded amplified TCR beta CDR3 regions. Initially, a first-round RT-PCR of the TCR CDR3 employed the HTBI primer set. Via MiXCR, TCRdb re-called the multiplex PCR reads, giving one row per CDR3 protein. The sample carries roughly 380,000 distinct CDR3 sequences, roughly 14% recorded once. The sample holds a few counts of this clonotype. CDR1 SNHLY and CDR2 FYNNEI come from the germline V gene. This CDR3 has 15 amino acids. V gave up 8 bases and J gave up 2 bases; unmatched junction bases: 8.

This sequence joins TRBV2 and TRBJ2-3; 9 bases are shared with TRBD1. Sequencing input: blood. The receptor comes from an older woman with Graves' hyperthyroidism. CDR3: CASSRDREYTDTQYF. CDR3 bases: TGTGCCAGCTCCCGGGACAGGGAGTACACAGATACGCAGTATTTT.